This T cell receptor beta chain was identified during a study of blood T cell repertoires in COVID-19. Study in general: Sites in the United States, Italy and Spain provided acute and convalescent COVID-19 samples.

Methods used by the authors: Nucleated cell number was recorded as an estimate derived from reference gene primer amplification. Data came from immunoSEQ multiplex PCR; TCRdb stores just in-frame clones and leaves some out. D and trimming come from the DNA, and the V and J calls and clone size come from that table. This table holds about 150,000 clones, 75% to 90% found once. This clonotype originated in a woman aged 70 to 79 with acute or convalescent COVID-19. Sequencing was done on a sample of peripheral blood.

The CDR3 sequence: CASKSGDSSGNTIYF. In nucleotides, the CDR3 is TGTGCCAGTAAATCTGGGGACAGCTCTGGAAACACCATATATTTT. The gene calls are TRBV19 and TRBJ1-3, with 7 bases aligning to TRBD1. Germline V lookup: CDR1 LNHDA, CDR2 SQIVND (reference sequence). Germline trimming cut 7 bases from V and 0 bases from J; bases unmatched to any gene: 6. The CDR3 sequence is 15 residues long. Looking up the rest from reference TRBV19 and TRBJ1-3 gives the full variable domain: DGGITQSPKYLFRKEGQNVTLSCEQNLNHDAMYWYRQDPGQGLRLIYYSQIVNDFQKGDIAEGYSVSREKKESFPLTVTSAQKNPTAFYLCASKSGDSSGNTIYFGEGSWLTVV.